This TCR beta chain was identified during a study of CD8 T cells in ankylosing spondylitis. Study conclusions and caveats: Matched ankylosing spondylitis synovial fluid reportedly showed significant enrichment of disease-linked clones. A TCR beta motif made of several highly homologous variants seemed typical of ankylosing spondylitis blood.

Library preparation for TCR beta used quantitative 5'-RACE with molecular barcodes. TCRdb used MiXCR to reprocess the 5' RACE reads, holding one entry per CDR3 protein. The table has 130,000 or so distinct CDR3 sequences, more than 15% seen once. The CDR3 length is 14 residues. Trimming shortened V by 6 bases and J by 1 base, and 15 bases separated the two germline ends. Germline V CDR1 and CDR2: DFQATT, SNEGSKA (reference sequence). As regards this clonotype: Antigen specificity is unknown.

Material: blood, either unsorted or a sorted T cell fraction (not recorded which). The V call is TRBV20-1, the J call TRBJ1-1; D remains ambiguous. The receptor was isolated from a male donor with ankylosing spondylitis. CDR3 loop: CSARILIGNTEAFF. CDR3 coding DNA: TGCAGTGCCCGAATACTAATTGGGAACACTGAAGCTTTCTTT.